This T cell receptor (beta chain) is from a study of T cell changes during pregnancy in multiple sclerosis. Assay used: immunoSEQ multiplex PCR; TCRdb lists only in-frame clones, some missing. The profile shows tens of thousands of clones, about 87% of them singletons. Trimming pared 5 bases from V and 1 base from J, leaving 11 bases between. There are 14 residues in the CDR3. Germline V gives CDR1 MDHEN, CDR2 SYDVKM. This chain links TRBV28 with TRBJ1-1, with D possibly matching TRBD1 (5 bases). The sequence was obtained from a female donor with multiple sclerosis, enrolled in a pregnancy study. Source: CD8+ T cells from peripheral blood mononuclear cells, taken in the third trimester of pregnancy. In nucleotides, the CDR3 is TGTGCCAGCAGTGACCTCGACAGGAACACTGAAGCTTTCTTT. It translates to CASSDLDRNTEAFF.